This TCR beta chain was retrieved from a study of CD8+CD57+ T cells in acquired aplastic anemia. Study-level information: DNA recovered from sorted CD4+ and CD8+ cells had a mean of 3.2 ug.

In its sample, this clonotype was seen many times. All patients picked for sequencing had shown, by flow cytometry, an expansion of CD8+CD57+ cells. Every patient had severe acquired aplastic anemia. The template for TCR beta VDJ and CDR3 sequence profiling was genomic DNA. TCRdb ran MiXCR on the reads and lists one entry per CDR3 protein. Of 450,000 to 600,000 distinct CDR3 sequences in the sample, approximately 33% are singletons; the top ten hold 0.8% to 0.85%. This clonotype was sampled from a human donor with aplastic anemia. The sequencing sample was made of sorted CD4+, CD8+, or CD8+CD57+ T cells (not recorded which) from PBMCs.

Here the CDR3 DNA reads TGCAGCGTTGTTGGGCTAGCGGGGGTTAATGAGCAGTTCTTC. It specifies CSVVGLAGVNEQFF. V usage is TRBV29-1 and J usage is TRBJ2-1; 10 bases are a match to TRBD2. The CDR3 length is 14 residues. Germline V gives CDR1 SQVTM, CDR2 ANQGSEA. The ends lost 4 bases at V and 7 bases at J; junction bases unmatched: 7.